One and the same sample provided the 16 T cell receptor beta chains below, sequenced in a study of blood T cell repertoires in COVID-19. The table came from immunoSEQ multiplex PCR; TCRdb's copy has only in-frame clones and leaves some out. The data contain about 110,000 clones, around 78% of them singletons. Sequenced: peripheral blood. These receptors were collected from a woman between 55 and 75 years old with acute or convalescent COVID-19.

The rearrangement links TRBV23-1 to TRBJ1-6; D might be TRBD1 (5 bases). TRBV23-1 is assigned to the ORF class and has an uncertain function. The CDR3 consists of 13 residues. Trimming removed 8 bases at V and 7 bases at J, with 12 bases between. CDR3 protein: CASRAKGNSPLHF. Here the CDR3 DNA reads TGCGCCAGCCGGGCGAAGGGGAATTCACCCCTCCACTTT.

The CDR3 reads CASSLADSPYEQYF. For the CDR3, the DNA is TGCGCCAGCAGCCTGGCTGACAGCCCCTACGAGCAGTACTTC. The V gene is TRBV5-1, the J gene TRBJ2-7, with D tentatively TRBD1 (5 bases). The V end was cut by 4 bases, the J end by 2 bases, with 13 bases between. The CDR3 contains 14 residues. CDR1 is SGHRS, CDR2 YFSETQ, per germline. The full variable domain, in which reference TRBV5-1 and TRBJ2-7 provide the parts outside the CDR3, is KAGVTQTPRYLIKTRGQQVTLSCSPISGHRSVSWYQQTPGQGLQFLFEYFSETQRNKGNFPGRFSGRQFSNSRSEMNVSTLELGDSALYLCASSLADSPYEQYFGPGTRLTVT.

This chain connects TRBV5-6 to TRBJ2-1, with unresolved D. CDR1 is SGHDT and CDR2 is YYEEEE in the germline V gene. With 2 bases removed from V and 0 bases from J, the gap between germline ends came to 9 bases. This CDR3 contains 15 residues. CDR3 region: CASSFELSSYNEQFF. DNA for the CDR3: TGTGCCAGCAGCTTCGAATTGAGCTCCTACAATGAGCAGTTCTTC.

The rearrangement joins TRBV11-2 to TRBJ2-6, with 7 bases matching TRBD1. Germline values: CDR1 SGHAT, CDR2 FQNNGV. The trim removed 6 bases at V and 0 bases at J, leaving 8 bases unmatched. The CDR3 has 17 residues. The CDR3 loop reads CASRTGTVFSGANVLTF. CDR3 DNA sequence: TGTGCCAGCAGGACCGGGACAGTGTTCTCTGGGGCCAACGTCCTGACTTTC. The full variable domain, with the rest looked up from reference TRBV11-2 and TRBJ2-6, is EAGVAQSPRYKIIEKRQSVAFWCNPISGHATLYWYQQILGQGPKLLIQFQNNGVVDDSQLPKDRFSAERLKGVDSTLKIQPAKLEDSAVYLCASRTGTVFSGANVLTFGAGSRLTVL.

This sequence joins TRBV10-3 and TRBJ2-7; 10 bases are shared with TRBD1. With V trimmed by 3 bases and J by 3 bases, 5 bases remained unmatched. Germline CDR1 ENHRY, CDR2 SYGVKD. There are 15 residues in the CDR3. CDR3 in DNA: TGTGCCATCAGTGATCTGGGACAGGGGAGCTACGAGCAGTACTTC. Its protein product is CAISDLGQGSYEQYF.

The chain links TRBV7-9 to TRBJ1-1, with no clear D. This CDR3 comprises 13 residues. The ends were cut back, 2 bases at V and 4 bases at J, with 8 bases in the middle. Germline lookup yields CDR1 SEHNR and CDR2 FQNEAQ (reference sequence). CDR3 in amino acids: CASSLSLSTEAFF. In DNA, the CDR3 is TGTGCCAGCAGCTTATCGTTGAGCACTGAAGCTTTCTTT.

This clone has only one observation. The CDR3 bases are TGTGCCAGCAGCTTAGATCCCCCGGGACTAGCGTTTTACAATGAGCAGTTCTTC. It codes for CASSLDPPGLAFYNEQFF. This rearrangement joins TRBV11-2 to TRBJ2-1; 10 bases align to TRBD2. The germline V gene encodes CDR1 SGHAT and CDR2 FQNNGV. Losses at the gene ends were 0 bases for V and 4 bases for J; bases not matched to a gene: 9. The CDR3 spans 18 residues.

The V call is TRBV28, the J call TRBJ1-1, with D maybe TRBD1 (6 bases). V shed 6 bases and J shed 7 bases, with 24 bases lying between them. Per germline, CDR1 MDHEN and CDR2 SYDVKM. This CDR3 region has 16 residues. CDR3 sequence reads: CASSPGAGGFPREAFF. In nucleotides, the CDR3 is TGTGCCAGCAGCCCAGGGGCGGGGGGCTTTCCCCGTGAAGCTTTCTTT.

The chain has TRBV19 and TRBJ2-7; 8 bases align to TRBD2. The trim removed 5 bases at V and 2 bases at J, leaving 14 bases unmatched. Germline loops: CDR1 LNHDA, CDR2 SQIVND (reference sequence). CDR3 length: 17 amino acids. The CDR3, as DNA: TGTGCCAGTAGTCCCGCCCCGATACTAGCGGATACCTACGAGCAGTACTTC. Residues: CASSPAPILADTYEQYF.

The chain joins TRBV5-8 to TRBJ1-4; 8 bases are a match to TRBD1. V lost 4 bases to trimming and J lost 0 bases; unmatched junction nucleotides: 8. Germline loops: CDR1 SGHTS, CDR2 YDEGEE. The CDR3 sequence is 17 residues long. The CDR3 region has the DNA TGTGCCAGCAGCGATGAGGGACAGGCGCCAACTAATGAAAAACTGTTTTTT. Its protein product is CASSDEGQAPTNEKLFF.

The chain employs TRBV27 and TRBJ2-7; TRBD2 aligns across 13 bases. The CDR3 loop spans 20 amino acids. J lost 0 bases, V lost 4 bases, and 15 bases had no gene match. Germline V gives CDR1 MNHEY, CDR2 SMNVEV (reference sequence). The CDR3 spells CASSSRILAGGALPSYEQYF. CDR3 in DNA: TGTGCCAGCAGTTCCCGGATACTAGCGGGGGGGGCCCTTCCCTCCTACGAGCAGTACTTC.

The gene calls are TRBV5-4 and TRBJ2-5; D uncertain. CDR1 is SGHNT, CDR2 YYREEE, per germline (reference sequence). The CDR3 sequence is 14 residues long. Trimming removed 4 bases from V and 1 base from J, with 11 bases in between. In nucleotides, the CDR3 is TGTGCCAGCAGCGTACGACACCTCCAAGAGACCCAGTACTTC. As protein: CASSVRHLQETQYF.

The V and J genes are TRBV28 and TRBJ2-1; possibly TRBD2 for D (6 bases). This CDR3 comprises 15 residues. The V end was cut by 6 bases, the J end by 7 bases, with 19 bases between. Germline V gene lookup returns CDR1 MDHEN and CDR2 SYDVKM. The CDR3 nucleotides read TGTGCCAGCAGCTCACCCGGGACTCCCGGTAATGAGCAGTTCTTC. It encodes CASSSPGTPGNEQFF.

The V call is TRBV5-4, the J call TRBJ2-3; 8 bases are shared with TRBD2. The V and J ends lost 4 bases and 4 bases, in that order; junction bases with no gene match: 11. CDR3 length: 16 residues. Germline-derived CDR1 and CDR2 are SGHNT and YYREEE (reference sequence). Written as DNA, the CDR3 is TGTGCCAGCAGCACAAAACGGGGGGGGCCGGCAGATACGCAGTATTTT. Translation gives CASSTKRGGPADTQYF.

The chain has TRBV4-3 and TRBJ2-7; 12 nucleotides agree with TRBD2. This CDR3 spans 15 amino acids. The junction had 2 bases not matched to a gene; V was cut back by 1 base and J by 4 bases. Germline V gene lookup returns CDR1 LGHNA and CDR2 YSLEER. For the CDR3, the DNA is TGCGCCAGCAGCCAAGTCCTAGCGGGAGGGTACGAGCAGTACTTC. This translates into CASSQVLAGGYEQYF.

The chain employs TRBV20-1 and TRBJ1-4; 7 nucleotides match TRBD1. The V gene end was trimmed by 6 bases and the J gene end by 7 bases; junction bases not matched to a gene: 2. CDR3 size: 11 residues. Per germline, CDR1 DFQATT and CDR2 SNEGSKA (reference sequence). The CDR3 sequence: CSAPGGEKLFF. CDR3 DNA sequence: TGCAGTGCCCCAGGGGGTGAAAAACTGTTTTTT.